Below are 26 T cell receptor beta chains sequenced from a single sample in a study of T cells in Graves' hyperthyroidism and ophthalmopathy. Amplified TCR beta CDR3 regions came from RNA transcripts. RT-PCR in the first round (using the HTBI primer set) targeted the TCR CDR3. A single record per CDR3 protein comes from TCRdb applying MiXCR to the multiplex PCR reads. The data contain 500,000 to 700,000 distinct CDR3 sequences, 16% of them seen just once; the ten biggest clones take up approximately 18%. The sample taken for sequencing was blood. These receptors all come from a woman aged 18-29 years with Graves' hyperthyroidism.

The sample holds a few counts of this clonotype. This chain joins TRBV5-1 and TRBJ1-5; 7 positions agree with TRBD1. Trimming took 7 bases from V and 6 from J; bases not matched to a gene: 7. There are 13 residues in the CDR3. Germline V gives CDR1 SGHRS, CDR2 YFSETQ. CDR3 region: CASATGLGQPQHF. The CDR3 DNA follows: TGCGCCAGCGCGACAGGGCTCGGTCAGCCCCAGCATTTT. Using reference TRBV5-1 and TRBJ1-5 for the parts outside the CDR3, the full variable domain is KAGVTQTPRYLIKTRGQQVTLSCSPISGHRSVSWYQQTPGQGLQFLFEYFSETQRNKGNFPGRFSGRQFSNSRSEMNVSTLELGDSALYLCASATGLGQPQHFGDGTRLSIL.

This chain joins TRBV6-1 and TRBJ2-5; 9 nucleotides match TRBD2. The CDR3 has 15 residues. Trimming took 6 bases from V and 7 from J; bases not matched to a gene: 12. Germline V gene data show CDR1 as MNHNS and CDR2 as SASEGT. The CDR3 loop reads CASRGGLAGRGTQYF. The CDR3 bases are TGTGCCAGCAGGGGGGGACTAGCCGGACGGGGGACCCAGTACTTC.

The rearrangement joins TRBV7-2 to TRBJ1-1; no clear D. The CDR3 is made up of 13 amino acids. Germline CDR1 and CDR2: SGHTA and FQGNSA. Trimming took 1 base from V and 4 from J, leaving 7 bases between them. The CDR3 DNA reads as TGTGCCAGCAGCTTAGAAGTCGTCACTGAAGCTTTCTTT. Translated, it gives CASSLEVVTEAFF.

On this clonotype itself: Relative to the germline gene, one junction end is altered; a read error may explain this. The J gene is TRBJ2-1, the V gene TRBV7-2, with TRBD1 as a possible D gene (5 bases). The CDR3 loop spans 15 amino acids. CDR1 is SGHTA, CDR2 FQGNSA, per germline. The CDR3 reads CASSLAFRVANGQFF. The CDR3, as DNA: TGTGCCAGCAGCTTAGCCTTCAGGGTCGCCAATGGGCAGTTCTTC.

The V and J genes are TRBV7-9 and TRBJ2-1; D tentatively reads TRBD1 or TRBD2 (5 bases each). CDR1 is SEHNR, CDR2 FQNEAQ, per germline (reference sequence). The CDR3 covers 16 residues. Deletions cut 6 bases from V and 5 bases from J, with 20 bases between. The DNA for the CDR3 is TGTGCCAGCAGGCGCACGAGGGGTGTAGTGAACAATGAGCAGTTCTTC. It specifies CASRRTRGVVNNEQFF.

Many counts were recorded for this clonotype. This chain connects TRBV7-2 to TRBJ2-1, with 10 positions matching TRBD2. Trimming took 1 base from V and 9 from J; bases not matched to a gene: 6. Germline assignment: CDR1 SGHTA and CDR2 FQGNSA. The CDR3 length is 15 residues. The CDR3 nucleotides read TGTGCCAGCAGCTTAGTCAGCGGGGGGGGAGGTGAGCAGTTCTTC. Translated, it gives CASSLVSGGGGEQFF.

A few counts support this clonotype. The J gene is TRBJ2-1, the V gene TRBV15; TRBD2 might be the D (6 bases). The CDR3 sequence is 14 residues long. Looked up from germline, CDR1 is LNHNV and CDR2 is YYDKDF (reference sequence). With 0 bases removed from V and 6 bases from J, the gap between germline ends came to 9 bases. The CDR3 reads CATSRDLASNEQFF. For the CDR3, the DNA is TGTGCCACCAGCAGAGATCTAGCGTCCAATGAGCAGTTCTTC.

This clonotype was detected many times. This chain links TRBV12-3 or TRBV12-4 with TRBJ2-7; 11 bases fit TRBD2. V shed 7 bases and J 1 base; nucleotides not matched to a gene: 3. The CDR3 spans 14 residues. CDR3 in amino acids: CASTLAGGSYEQYF. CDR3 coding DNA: TGTGCCAGCACCCTAGCGGGAGGATCCTACGAGCAGTACTTC.

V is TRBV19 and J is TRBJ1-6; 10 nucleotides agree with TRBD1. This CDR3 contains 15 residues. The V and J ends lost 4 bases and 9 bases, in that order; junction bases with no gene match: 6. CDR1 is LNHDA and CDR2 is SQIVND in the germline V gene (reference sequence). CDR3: CASSTDRGLSSPLHF. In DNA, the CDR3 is TGTGCCAGTAGTACAGACAGGGGGCTGAGTTCACCCCTCCACTTT.

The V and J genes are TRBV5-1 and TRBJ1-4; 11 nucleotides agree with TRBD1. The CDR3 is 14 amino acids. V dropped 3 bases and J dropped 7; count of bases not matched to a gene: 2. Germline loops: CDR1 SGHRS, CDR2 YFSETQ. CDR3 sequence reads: CASSWGQGVEKLFF. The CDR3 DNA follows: TGCGCCAGCAGCTGGGGACAGGGGGTTGAAAAACTGTTTTTT.

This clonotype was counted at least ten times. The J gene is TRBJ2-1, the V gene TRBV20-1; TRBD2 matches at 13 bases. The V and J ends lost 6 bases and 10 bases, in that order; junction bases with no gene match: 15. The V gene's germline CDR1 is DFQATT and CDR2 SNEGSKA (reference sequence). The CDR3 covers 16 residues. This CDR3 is CSARRPGLAGKHEQFF. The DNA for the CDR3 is TGCAGTGCCCGGAGACCGGGACTAGCGGGAAAGCACGAGCAGTTCTTC.

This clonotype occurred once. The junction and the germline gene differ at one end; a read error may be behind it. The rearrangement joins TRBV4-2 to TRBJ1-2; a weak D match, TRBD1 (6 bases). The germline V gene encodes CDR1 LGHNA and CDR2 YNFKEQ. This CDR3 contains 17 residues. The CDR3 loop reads CAGSQDRVTEWGLGYTF. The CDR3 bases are TGTGCCGGCAGCCAAGACCGGGTGACCGAGTGGGGGCTGGGCTACACCTTC.

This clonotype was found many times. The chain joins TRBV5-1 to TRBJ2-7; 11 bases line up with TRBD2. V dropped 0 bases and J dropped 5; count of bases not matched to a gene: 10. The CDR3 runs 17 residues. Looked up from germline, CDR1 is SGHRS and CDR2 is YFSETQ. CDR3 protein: CASSLGATSGSGHEQYF. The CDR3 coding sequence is TGCGCCAGCAGCTTGGGGGCCACTAGCGGGAGTGGCCACGAGCAGTACTTC.

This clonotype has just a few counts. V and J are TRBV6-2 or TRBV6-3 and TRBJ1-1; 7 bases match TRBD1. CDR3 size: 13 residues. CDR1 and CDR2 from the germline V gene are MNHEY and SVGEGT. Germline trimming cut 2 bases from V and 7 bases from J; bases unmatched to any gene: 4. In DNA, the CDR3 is TGTGCCAGCAGTTACGGGCAGGGGGTTGAAGCTTTCTTT. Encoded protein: CASSYGQGVEAFF.

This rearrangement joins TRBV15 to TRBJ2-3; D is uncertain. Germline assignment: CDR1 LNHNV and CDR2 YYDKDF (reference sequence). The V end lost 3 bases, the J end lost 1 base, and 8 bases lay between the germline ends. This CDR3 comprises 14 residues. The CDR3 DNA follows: TGTGCCACCAGCAGTATGATTGGCACAGATACGCAGTATTTT. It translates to CATSSMIGTDTQYF.

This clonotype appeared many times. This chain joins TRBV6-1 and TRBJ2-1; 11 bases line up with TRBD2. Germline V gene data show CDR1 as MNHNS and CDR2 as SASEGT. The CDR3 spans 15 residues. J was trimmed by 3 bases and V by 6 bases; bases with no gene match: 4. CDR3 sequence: CASSSLAGDYNEQFF. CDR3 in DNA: TGTGCCAGCAGCTCACTAGCGGGGGACTACAATGAGCAGTTCTTC.

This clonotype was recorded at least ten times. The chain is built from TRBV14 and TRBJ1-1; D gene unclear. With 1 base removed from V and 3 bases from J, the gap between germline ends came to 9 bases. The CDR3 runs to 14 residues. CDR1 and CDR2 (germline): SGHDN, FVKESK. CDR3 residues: CASSQGSRYTEAFF. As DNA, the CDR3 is TGTGCCAGCAGCCAAGGGAGCAGGTACACTGAAGCTTTCTTT.

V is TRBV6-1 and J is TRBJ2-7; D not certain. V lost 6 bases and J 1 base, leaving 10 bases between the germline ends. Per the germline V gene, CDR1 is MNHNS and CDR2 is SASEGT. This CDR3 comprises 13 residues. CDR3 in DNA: TGTGCCAGCAGCCGCGAGGATTCCTACGAGCAGTACTTC. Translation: CASSREDSYEQYF.

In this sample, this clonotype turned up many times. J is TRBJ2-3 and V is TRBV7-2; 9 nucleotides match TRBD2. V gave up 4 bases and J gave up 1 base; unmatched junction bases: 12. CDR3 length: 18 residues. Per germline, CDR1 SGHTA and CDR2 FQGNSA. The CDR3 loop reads CASSYETRGGQRTDTQYF. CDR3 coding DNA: TGTGCCAGCAGCTACGAAACGCGGGGGGGCCAACGCACAGATACGCAGTATTTT.

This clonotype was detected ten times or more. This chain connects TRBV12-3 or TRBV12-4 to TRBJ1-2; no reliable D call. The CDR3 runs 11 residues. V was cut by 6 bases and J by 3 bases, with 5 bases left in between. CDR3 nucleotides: TGTGCCAGCAGGAATTACTATGGCTACACCTTC. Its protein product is CASRNYYGYTF.

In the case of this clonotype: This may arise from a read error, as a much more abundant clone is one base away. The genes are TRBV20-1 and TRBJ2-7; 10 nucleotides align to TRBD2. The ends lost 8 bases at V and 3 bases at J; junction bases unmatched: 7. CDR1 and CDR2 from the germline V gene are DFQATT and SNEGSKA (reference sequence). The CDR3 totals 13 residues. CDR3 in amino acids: CSTRTSGIYEQYF. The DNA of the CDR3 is TGCAGTACGCGGACTAGCGGAATCTACGAGCAGTACTTC.

The CDR3 nucleotides read TGTGCCAGCAGCCAAGCGGGCCTACGGAACACTGAAGCTTTCTTT. Translation: CASSQAGLRNTEAFF. The chain joins TRBV4-2 to TRBJ1-1; no reliable D call. CDR3 length equals 15 residues. The germline gives CDR1 LGHNA, CDR2 YNFKEQ. With 1 base removed from V and 1 base from J, the gap between germline ends came to 10 bases.

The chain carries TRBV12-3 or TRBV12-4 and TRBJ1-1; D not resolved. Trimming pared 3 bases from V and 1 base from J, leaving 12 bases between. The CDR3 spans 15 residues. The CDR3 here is CASSFRGDGNTEAFF. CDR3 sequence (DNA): TGTGCCAGCAGTTTCCGGGGAGACGGGAACACTGAAGCTTTCTTT.

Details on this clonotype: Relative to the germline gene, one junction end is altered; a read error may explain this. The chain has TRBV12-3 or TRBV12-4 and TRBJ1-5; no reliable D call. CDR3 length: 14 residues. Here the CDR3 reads CASSLGASNQPLHF. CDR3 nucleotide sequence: TGTGCCAGCAGTCTGGGCGCTAGCAATCAGCCCCTGCATTTT.

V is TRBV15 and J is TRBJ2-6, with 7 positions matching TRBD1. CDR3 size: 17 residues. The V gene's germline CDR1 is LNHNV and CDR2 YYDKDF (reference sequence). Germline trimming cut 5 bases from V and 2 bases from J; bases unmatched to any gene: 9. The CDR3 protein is CATSGGQPSTGANVLTF. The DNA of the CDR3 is TGTGCCACCAGCGGGGGACAGCCTTCAACTGGGGCCAACGTCCTGACTTTC.

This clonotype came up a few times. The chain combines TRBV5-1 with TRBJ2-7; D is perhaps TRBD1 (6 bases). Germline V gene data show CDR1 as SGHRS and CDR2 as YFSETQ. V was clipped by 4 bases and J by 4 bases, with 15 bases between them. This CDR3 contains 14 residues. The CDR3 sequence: CASSTPETGYEQYF. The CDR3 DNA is TGCGCCAGCAGCACACCCGAGACAGGATACGAGCAGTACTTC. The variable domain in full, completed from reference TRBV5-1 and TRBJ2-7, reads KAGVTQTPRYLIKTRGQQVTLSCSPISGHRSVSWYQQTPGQGLQFLFEYFSETQRNKGNFPGRFSGRQFSNSRSEMNVSTLELGDSALYLCASSTPETGYEQYFGPGTRLTVT.